The TCR beta chain described here comes from a study of shared clonotypes between healthy human individuals (dated by TCRdb to 2020 to 2021). In terms of the full investigation: A couple of women and a few men aged 18 to 49 years were included in the cohort. For each donor, CD4 naive and CD4 memory were each run on three plates, CD8 naive on two plates, and CD8 memory on one plate. To estimate repertoire size and how much clonotype sharing occurs between individuals, the study deeply sequenced the blood TCR repertoires of 4 to 6 healthy adults. Different laboratories and diverse techniques were used to prepare libraries and sequence TCR repertoires, to increase sequencing depth and limit assay-specific biases. Each donor's leukapheresis produced roughly between about 0.85 and 10 billion PBMCs.

The donors were healthy, HIV-negative adults who had no recently reported acute infections or vaccinations. Every donor was a Caucasian adult residing in Nashville, Tennessee, USA. CD4+ T cells were enriched through magnetic negative selection, after which naive cells were positively selected on CD45RA and the remaining negative fraction served as the memory subset. Blood was collected by leukapheresis, and PBMCs were isolated by Ficoll-Histopaque density gradient centrifugation and then cryopreserved in liquid nitrogen vapor phase. Analytical flow cytometry was used to check the purity and quantity of every magnetically sorted T cell population. Genomic DNA was isolated from each sorted fraction and quantified by UV absorbance on a Nanodrop 2000c. General conclusions and limits of the study: The small number of donors limited the genetic and exposure-history diversity represented. Based on pairwise subsampling, the degree of clonotype sharing among donors was expected to be affected by sequencing depth. Sampling was restricted to blood, and TCR repertoires in tissue are likely to differ from TCR repertoires in blood. Roughly 5.2% of naive CD4, around 3.5% of naive CD8, approximately 2% of memory CD4, and 0.4% of memory CD8 clonotypes were shared across several donors. Rarefaction of sorted-subset datasets indicated incomplete sequencing despite the large sequencing depth. Naive subsets generally had larger estimated clonotype richness than memory subsets did. Higher generation probabilities were observed for clonotypes shared by all four sorted-subset donors than for non-shared clonotypes.

Using the deep immunoSEQ assay, multiplex PCR amplified TCR CDR3 regions from genomic DNA. Extracted genomic DNA from each cell subset was spread evenly across all wells of several immunoSEQ 96-well plates, with each plate serving as a replicate. Each replicate PCR for sorted subsets received roughly 0.2 ug genomic DNA, equal to some 32,000 T cell genomes. Purified libraries were measured with a Qubit 3.0 fluorometer, size-checked on a Bioanalyzer 2100, and measured again with the KAPA Library Quantification kit. Every immunoSEQ 96-well plate was sequenced on a dedicated single-read 150-cycle Illumina NextSeq 550 flow cell. Processing in the source paper ran as follows. Because the immunoSEQ output included only junctional sequences and no quality scores, the filtering could not be the same as the filtering used for full-length reads. To assign V/J genes and CDR3, sequences were annotated using PyIR, a Python wrapper for IgBLAST v1.9, with IMGT germline references. Reads were removed for weak V/J assignments (E-value above 1e-6), missing CDR3, stop codons, out-of-frame junctions, or ambiguous translated residues. V3J clonotypes were defined as sequences sharing an identical inferred V gene, J gene, and CDR3 amino acid sequence. Percentage overlap between repertoires was calculated by dividing the number of shared unique clonotypes by the size of the smaller repertoire. Three approaches were used to assess repertoire richness: RTK rarefaction, the Chao1 estimator, and Recon v2.1 estimates of unobserved clonotypes. Generation probabilities were computed with OLGA for all TCRbeta clonotypes obtained by the gDNA method from a few donors. TCRdb carries this immuneACCESS record with in-frame sequences only. Its versions omit some clonotypes, under half of them owing to an unresolved V gene in the studies checked, with the rest unexplained. Clone size and V and J calls were adopted from that table, with D and trimming inferred from the DNA. Recorded for this sample are 850,000 to 1,200,000 clones; about 75% of them occurred a single time. Less than 1.5% of the sample comes from the top ten.

The germline V gene (reference sequence) specifies GTSNPN as CDR1 and SVGIG as CDR2. Including cysteine and phenylalanine, the CDR3 has 12 amino acids. Only the CDR3 portion is preserved as DNA: 36 bases, with reading frame beginning at the first base. The junction shows trimming of 0 bases on V and 4 bases on J, plus 6 bases between the germline ends. A remark on this clone: Its recognized antigen is unknown. No base qualities exist here, and no much larger clone lies one base off it.

This receptor chain uses TRBV30 and TRBJ1-2; no D gene can be assigned with confidence. The TCR was taken from a young man in good health. The sequencing sample was made of memory CD4+ T cells sorted from blood. The sample's cell subset or site label, decoded: CD45RA-negative fraction. In nucleotide form, the sequence is TGTGCCTGGAGTGTTGCCTCCTATGGCTACACCTTC. Translated, this is CAWSVASYGYTF. The CDR3, completed at both ends by the reference TRBV30 and TRBJ1-2 genes, gives the full variable domain SQTIHQWPATLVQPVGSPLSLECTVEGTSNPNLYWYRQAAGRGLQLLFYSVGIGQISSEVPQNLSASRPQDRQFILSSKKLLLSDSGFYLCAWSVASYGYTFGSGTRLTVV.